This entry describes one TCR beta chain. Sequenced by immunoSEQ multiplex PCR; TCRdb stores in-frame clones only, minus some. In the table there are under 200,000 clones, 85% to 90% of which are singletons. Looked up from germline, CDR1 is SGHNT and CDR2 is YENEEA. This CDR3 region has 14 residues. V was pared by 5 bases and J by 3 bases, with 14 bases between. The data derive from a study of blood T cell repertoires in COVID-19. Study overall: The United States, Italy and Spain provided the acute and convalescent COVID-19 samples. T cells, B-cell-depleted T cells, or PBMCs provided the cDNA or gDNA that served as material.

Seattle participants joined during active infection and were tracked over time. The V gene is TRBV11-3, the J gene TRBJ2-7; tentative D call: TRBD2 (6 bases). This TCR derives from a man in his sixties with COVID-19, enrolled during active disease. Sequencing input: peripheral blood. CDR3 sequence (DNA): TGTGCCAGCAGCCGTCGGGACTCGCGCTACGAGCAGTACTTC. Its protein product is CASSRRDSRYEQYF.